Included here is one TCR beta chain sequence, with context. Its antigen remains unknown. This sample is drawn from a study of cytomegalovirus exposure and HLA in healthy donors. PCR involved 60 Vbeta and 13 Jbeta primers. In the original processing: Per a later analysis, the number of unique TCR beta chains was some 80 million, of which about 10 million were shared. Using immunoSEQ multiplex PCR, the repertoire was profiled, and TCRdb retains in-frame clones only, with some absent. V and J calls and clone size are copied from that table; D and trimming were computed from the DNA. This sample contains more than 45,000 clones. Study-wide points: Common viral pathogens seemed to be connected with several of the most significant clusters, according to a later analysis. Presence/absence analyses treated sequencing depth as roughly uniform across donors.

J was trimmed by 3 bases and V by 3 bases; bases with no gene match: 6. The CDR3 totals 15 residues. CDR1 and CDR2 from the germline V gene are SGDLS and YYNGEE. This clonotype was sampled from a woman in her twenties or thirties in good health and CMV-seropositive. The sequenced sample was PBMCs. The gene calls are TRBV9 and TRBJ1-2, with 9 nucleotides matching TRBD1. The CDR3 nucleotides are TGTGCCAGCAGCGCGACCGGGACAGGGCACTATGGCTACACCTTC. Protein sequence: CASSATGTGHYGYTF.